Here is one TCR beta chain with its context. The assay was immunoSEQ multiplex PCR, and TCRdb's table has in-frame clones only and misses some. The sample includes approximately 120,000 clones, more than 70% seen only once; the top ten take approximately 5.8%. This entry is derived from a study of blood T cell repertoires in COVID-19. The sequence derives from an elderly man with active or convalescent COVID-19. Source material: peripheral blood.

The CDR3, as DNA: TGTGCCAGCAGTTTATCTGGAGGGACAGGGTTGAACACTGAAGCTTTCTTT. It specifies CASSLSGGTGLNTEAFF. The chain combines TRBV27 with TRBJ1-1; 9 nucleotides agree with TRBD1. Germline V lookup: CDR1 MNHEY, CDR2 SMNVEV (reference sequence). The CDR3 sequence is 17 residues long. J was trimmed by 0 bases and V by 0 bases; bases with no gene match: 5.